The 11 T cell receptor beta chains in this list originate from one sample, sequenced in a study of T cell repertoires in cytomegalovirus infection. TCRdb ran MiXCR on the reads and lists one entry per CDR3 protein. The sample lists almost 550,000 distinct CDR3 sequences, 15% to 20% occurring once. Sample: CD8+ T cells from PBMCs. These receptors originate from a human donor in good health (CMV status not recorded). Some clones in this sample may be carry-over from other donors' samples.

This clonotype was recorded at least ten times. The V gene is TRBV7-8, the J gene TRBJ2-3, with 13 bases fitting TRBD2. Germline CDR1 SGHVS, CDR2 FQNEAQ. The CDR3 has 18 amino acids. The trim removed 1 base at V and 4 bases at J, leaving 8 bases unmatched. The CDR3 region is CASSLVALGLAGADTQYF. The CDR3 region has the DNA TGTGCCAGCAGCTTAGTCGCATTAGGACTAGCGGGAGCAGATACGCAGTATTTT.

This clonotype was found many times. The genes are TRBV7-9 and TRBJ1-5; 7 bases fit TRBD1. Germline loops: CDR1 SEHNR, CDR2 FQNEAQ (reference sequence). This CDR3 has 14 residues. The J segment lost 5 bases and the V segment lost 6 bases, leaving 7 bases of the junction unmatched. As DNA, the CDR3 is TGTGCCAGCAGTTCCCTCCAGGGGGATCAGCCCCAGCATTTT. This sequence encodes CASSSLQGDQPQHF.

This chain connects TRBV20-1 to TRBJ2-1, with 11 bases aligning to TRBD2. This CDR3 is built from 18 residues. CDR1 is DFQATT, CDR2 SNEGSKA, per germline (reference sequence). J gave up 7 bases and V 5 bases, and 19 bases lay outside the gene matches. This CDR3 reads CSALAREALAGVRNEQFF. The CDR3 bases are TGCAGTGCTCTCGCTCGGGAAGCACTAGCGGGAGTGAGGAATGAGCAGTTCTTC.

J is TRBJ2-7 and V is TRBV7-9, with D possibly TRBD1 on 6 matching bases. The CDR3 runs 15 residues. CDR1 SEHNR and CDR2 FQNEAQ come from the germline V gene (reference sequence). Between the trimmed V and J ends, which lost 1 base and 4 bases, there was a span of 14 bases. The CDR3 DNA follows: TGTGCCAGCAGCTTAGAGGGTCAGGGGCAGTACGAGCAGTACTTC. It encodes CASSLEGQGQYEQYF.

This clonotype showed up just a few times. The CDR3 here is CASSDGTAPYEQYF. In DNA form, the CDR3 reads TGTGCCAGCAGTGACGGGACCGCGCCCTACGAGCAGTACTTC. The chain combines TRBV12-3 or TRBV12-4 with TRBJ2-7; either TRBD1 or TRBD2 may fit D (5 bases each). The CDR3 is 14 residues long. V was trimmed by 5 bases and J by 2 bases, leaving 13 bases between them.

This clonotype has a count of ten or more. This CDR3 is CASSQEQGNQPQHF. The CDR3 DNA reads TGTGCCAGCAGCCAAGAACAGGGCAATCAGCCCCAGCATTTT. The chain uses TRBV4-2 and TRBJ1-5; tentatively, D is TRBD1 (5 bases). V was pared by 0 bases and J by 2 bases, with 5 bases between. The CDR3 is 14 residues long. Germline assignment: CDR1 LGHNA and CDR2 YNFKEQ.

This clonotype was seen at least ten times. J is TRBJ2-7 and V is TRBV20-1; 8 bases line up with TRBD1. The CDR3 sequence is 13 residues long. Germline V gene lookup returns CDR1 DFQATT and CDR2 SNEGSKA (reference sequence). V lost 6 bases, J lost 0 bases, and 4 bases stayed unmatched. CDR3 bases: TGCAGTGCCGGGGACAGGATCTCCTACGAGCAGTACTTC. It encodes CSAGDRISYEQYF.

This clonotype was seen ten or more times. V and J are TRBV12-5 and TRBJ2-2, with 7 bases that match TRBD2. Germline V CDR1 and CDR2: LGHNT, FRNRAP. CDR3 length: 14 residues. Germline trimming cut 3 bases from V and 7 bases from J; bases unmatched to any gene: 5. CDR3 protein: CASGFAGVGGELFF. The CDR3 region has the DNA TGTGCTAGTGGTTTTGCGGGGGTCGGCGGGGAGCTGTTTTTT.

This clonotype was seen a few times. V is TRBV11-2 and J is TRBJ1-4; tentatively, D is TRBD1 (5 bases). The CDR3 is made up of 15 amino acids. CDR1 is SGHAT, CDR2 FQNNGV, per germline. Trimming stripped 3 bases from V and 2 bases from J, with 10 bases between. For the CDR3, the DNA is TGTGCCAGCAGCTTGTGGGGGAGGACTAATGAAAAACTGTTTTTT. Residues: CASSLWGRTNEKLFF.

A word on this clonotype: One junction end disagrees with the germline gene, perhaps due to a read error. V is TRBV27 and J is TRBJ1-1; perhaps TRBD1 as D (6 bases). Looked up from germline, CDR1 is MNHEY and CDR2 is SMNVEV (reference sequence). The CDR3 is 15 residues long. The CDR3 DNA sequence: TGTGCCAGAAGTTTATCGAAGGGGGGAAAAACTGAAGCTTTCTTT. Encoded protein: CARSLSKGGKTEAFF.

The rearrangement joins TRBV27 to TRBJ2-1; the D is unclear. This CDR3 spans 14 amino acids. CDR1 and CDR2 (germline): MNHEY, SMNVEV (reference sequence). Trimming shortened V by 3 bases and J by 8 bases, and 14 bases separated the two germline ends. The DNA for the CDR3 is TGTGCCAGCAGTTTGAGGACCCCTGTGGATGAGCAGTTCTTC. This encodes CASSLRTPVDEQFF.